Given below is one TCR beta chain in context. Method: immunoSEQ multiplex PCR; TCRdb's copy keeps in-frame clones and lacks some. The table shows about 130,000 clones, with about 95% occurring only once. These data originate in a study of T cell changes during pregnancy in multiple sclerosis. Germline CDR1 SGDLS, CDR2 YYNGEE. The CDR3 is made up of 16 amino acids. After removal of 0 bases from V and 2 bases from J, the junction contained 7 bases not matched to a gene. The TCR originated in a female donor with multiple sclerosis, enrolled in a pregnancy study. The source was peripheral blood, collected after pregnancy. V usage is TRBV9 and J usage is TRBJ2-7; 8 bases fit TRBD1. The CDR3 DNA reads TGTGCCAGCAGCGTAGGAGGGACAGGAGCCGCCTACGAGCAGTACTTC. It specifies CASSVGGTGAAYEQYF.